One TCR beta chain is described in this entry. Only in-frame clones appear in the TCRdb table, and some are missing; sequencing was by immunoSEQ multiplex PCR. The sample gives about 63,000 clones, roughly 94% of which show up once; around 3% is in the top ten. The source of the sample is a study of T cells after somatic rescue of genetic block. V shed 1 base and J 8 bases; nucleotides not matched to a gene: 9. The CDR3 loop spans 15 amino acids. Germline V gene lookup returns CDR1 SGHNT and CDR2 YYREEE (reference sequence). The gene calls are TRBV5-4 and TRBJ1-3, with 7 bases identical to TRBD1. The clonotype comes from a man aged 40-49 years. The sample consisted of peripheral blood mononuclear cells (PBMCs). CDR3 bases: TGTGCCAGCAGCTTGAATTCGGACAGGAGAGACACCATATATTTT. This gives the protein CASSLNSDRRDTIYF.